This TCR beta chain came from a study of long-term antiretroviral therapy in people with HIV. Note on this clone: Additional DNA sequences in this sample encode the identical CDR3.

This CDR3 comprises 15 residues. Germline CDR1 reads SGHNT; CDR2 reads YENEEA. Trimming removed 0 bases from V and 4 bases from J, with 9 bases in between. Sequencing used immunoSEQ v3.0 at survey level. Only in-frame clones appear in the TCRdb table, and some are missing; sequencing was by immunoSEQ multiplex PCR. Counted here are about 40,000 clones, about 86% occurring once; the ten biggest clones make up under 4.5%. Here the sequenced sample was unsorted PBMCs, taken 1.2 years after starting antiretroviral therapy. This rearrangement joins TRBV11-3 to TRBJ2-2, with D tentatively TRBD1 or TRBD2 (6 bases each). The sequence came from a woman in her forties or fifties with HIV. In DNA, the CDR3 is TGTGCCAGCAGCTTAGACAGGGGAGGCACCGGGGAGCTGTTTTTT. The encoded protein is CASSLDRGGTGELFF.